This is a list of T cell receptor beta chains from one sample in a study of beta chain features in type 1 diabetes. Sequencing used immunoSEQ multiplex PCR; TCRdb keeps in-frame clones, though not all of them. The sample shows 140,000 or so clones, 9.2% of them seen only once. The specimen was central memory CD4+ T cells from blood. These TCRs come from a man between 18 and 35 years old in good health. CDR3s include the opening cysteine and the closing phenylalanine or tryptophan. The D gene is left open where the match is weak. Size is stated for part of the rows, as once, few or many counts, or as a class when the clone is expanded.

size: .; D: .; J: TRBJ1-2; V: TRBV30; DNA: TGTGCCTGGAGTGTAGGTCGGGGAATCTATGGCTACACCTTC; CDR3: CAWSVGRGIYGYTF
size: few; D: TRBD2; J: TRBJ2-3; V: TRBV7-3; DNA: TGTGCCAGCAGCACCGGGACTAGCTATCTTACAGATACGCAGTATTTT; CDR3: CASSTGTSYLTDTQYF
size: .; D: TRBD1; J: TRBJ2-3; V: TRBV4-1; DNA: TGCGCCAGCAGCCAAGGGGACAGGTCCGTAGATACGCAGTATTTT; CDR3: CASSQGDRSVDTQYF
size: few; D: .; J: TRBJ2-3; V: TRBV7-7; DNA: TGTGCCAGCACCTCAGGAGGGTTCCTTAGCACAGATACGCAGTATTTT; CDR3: CASTSGGFLSTDTQYF
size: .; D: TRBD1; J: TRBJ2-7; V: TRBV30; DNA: TGTGCCTGGAAGACAGGGGTGGAAGAGCAGTACTTC; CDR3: CAWKTGVEEQYF
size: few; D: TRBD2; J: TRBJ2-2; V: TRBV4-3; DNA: TGCGCCAGCAGCCAAGCTAGCGGGGGGACCTACACCGGGGAGCTGTTTTTT; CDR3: CASSQASGGTYTGELFF
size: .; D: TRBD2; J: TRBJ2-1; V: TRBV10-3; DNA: TGTGCCATCAGTGAGGTTGGACTAGCGGGGGGCACCAATAACAATGAGCAGTTCTTC; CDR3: CAISEVGLAGGTNNNEQFF
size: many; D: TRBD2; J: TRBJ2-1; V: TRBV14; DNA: TGTGCCAGCAGCAAAGACCAGCGGGGAGCAGGGAATGAGCAGTTCTTC; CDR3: CASSKDQRGAGNEQFF
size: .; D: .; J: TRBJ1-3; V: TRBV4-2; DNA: TGTGCCAGCAGCGGAATAGGGGGCTCTGGAAACACCATATATTTT; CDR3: CASSGIGGSGNTIYF
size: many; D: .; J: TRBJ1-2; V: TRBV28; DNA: TGTGCCAGCAGTCAGGGATCTAACTATGGCTACACCTTC; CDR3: CASSQGSNYGYTF
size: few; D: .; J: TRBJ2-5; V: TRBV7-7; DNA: TGTGCCAGCAGCTTAGCGCAAGCAGGGGGGGAGACCCAGTACTTC; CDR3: CASSLAQAGGETQYF
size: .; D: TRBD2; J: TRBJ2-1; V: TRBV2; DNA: TGTGCCAGCAGCGGTAGCGGGGGTAGCTCCTACAATGAGCAGTTCTTC; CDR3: CASSGSGGSSYNEQFF
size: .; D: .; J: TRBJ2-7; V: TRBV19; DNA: TGTGCCAGTAGTGGAAGGGAGTACGAGCAGTACTTC; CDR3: CASSGREYEQYF
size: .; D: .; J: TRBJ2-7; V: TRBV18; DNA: TGTGCCAGCTCTGTGACGGACGGACACTACGAGCAGTACTTC; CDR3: CASSVTDGHYEQYF
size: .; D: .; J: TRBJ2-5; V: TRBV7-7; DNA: TGTGCCAGCAGCTTAGCGGAGGGAAACCAAGAGACCCAGTACTTC; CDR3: CASSLAEGNQETQYF
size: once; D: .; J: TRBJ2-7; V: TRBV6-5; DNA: TGTGCCAGCAGTTACTCCCTTGACAGGAGAAAATACGAGCAGTACTTC; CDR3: CASSYSLDRRKYEQYF
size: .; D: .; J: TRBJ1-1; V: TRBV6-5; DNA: TGTGCCAGCGGGGATGGGAGGGACACTGAAGCTTTCTTT; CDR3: CASGDGRDTEAFF
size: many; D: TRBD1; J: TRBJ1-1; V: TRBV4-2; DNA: TGTGCCAGCAGCCAGGTTACAGGGGGCACTGAAGCTTTCTTT; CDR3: CASSQVTGGTEAFF
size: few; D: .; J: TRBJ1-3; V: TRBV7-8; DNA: TGTGCCAGCAGCATTTGGACACAGAGCTCTGGAAACACCATATATTTT; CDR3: CASSIWTQSSGNTIYF
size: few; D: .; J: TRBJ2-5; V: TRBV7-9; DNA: TGTGCCAGCAGCCGAGGAACTAGCAACATGGAGACCCAGTACTTC; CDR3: CASSRGTSNMETQYF
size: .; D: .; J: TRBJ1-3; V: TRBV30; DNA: TGTGCCTGGAGTGTACACGCAAACTCTGGAAACACCATATATTTT; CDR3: CAWSVHANSGNTIYF
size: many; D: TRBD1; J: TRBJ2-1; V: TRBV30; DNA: TGTGCCTGGAGTTGGACAGGGCTAAGCTCCTACAATGAGCAGTTCTTC; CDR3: CAWSWTGLSSYNEQFF
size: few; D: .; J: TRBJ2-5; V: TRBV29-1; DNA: TGCAGCGTTGGGCACGGGCAAGAGACCCAGTACTTC; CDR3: CSVGHGQETQYF
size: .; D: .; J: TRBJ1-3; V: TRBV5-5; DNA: TGTGCCAGCAGCACTTCACCCCGGGGTGACTCTGGAAACACCATATATTTT; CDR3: CASSTSPRGDSGNTIYF
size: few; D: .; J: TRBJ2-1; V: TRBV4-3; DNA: TGCGCCAGCAGCCAAGGGGGGGCCGGCGGGGGTAAGCAGTTCTTC; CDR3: CASSQGGAGGGKQFF
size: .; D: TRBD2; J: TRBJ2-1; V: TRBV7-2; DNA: TGTGCCAGCAGCTTAGGGCTAGCGGGGGGTTATGAGCAGTTCTTC; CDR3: CASSLGLAGGYEQFF
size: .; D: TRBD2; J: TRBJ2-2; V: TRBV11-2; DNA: TGTGCCAGCATGACAGCGGGGATCTTCGGGGAGCTGTTTTTT; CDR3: CASMTAGIFGELFF
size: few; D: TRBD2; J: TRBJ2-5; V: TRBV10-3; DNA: TGTGCCATCAGTGAGTCTGTGGCAGCGGGACAAGAGACCCAGTACTTC; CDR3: CAISESVAAGQETQYF
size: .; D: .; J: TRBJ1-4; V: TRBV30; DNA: TGTGCCTGGAGTCCCCCCGACAGGCTTAATGAAAAACTGTTTTTT; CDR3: CAWSPPDRLNEKLFF
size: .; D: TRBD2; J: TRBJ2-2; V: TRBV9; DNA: TGTGCCAGCAGCGTAGGGGGGGGGAACACCGGGGAGCTGTTTTTT; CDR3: CASSVGGGNTGELFF
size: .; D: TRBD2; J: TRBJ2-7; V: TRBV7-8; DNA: TGTGCCAGCAGCTCCTTGATGTGGGGGGGCTACGAGCAGTACTTC; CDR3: CASSSLMWGGYEQYF
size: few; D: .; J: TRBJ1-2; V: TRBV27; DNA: TGTGCCAGCAGTTTCACCGGACATTACTATGGCTACACCTTC; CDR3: CASSFTGHYYGYTF
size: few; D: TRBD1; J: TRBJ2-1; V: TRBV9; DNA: TGTGCCAGCAGCAAACCCGGGACAGGGGGCTACAATGAGCAGTTCTTC; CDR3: CASSKPGTGGYNEQFF
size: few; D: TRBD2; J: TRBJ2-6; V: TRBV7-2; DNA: TGTGCCAGCAGCTTACGGGAGGCTGGGGCCAACGTCCTGACTTTC; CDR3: CASSLREAGANVLTF
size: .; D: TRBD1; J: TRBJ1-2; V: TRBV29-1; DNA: TGCAGCGTCGCCGGGACAGAAAGTTCTCAGCCCCGATCCTTTTATGGCTACACCTTC; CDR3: CSVAGTESSQPRSFYGYTF
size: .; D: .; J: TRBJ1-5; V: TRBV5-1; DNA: TGCGCCAGCAGCTTGGCCGGGGGGGGTATGGATCAGCCCCAGCATTTT; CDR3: CASSLAGGGMDQPQHF
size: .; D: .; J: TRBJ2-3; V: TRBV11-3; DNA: TGTGCCAGCAGCTTAGGTGTGGGGGCAGCTACAGATACGCAGTATTTT; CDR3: CASSLGVGAATDTQYF
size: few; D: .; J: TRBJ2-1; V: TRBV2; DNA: TGTGCCAGCAGGGGGGAGGTGGAGCAGTTCTTC; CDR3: CASRGEVEQFF
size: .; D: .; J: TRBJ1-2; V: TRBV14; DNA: TGTGCCAGCAGCCAAGACGAGGAATATGGCTACACCTTC; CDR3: CASSQDEEYGYTF
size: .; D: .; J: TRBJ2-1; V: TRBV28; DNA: TGTGCCAGCAGTTTTCAGGAGGGCTCCTACAATGAGCAGTTCTTC; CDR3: CASSFQEGSYNEQFF
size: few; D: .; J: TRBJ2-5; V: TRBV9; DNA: TGTGCCAGCAGCGGGGGAAGGGCGGGGCAAGAGACCCAGTACTTC; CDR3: CASSGGRAGQETQYF
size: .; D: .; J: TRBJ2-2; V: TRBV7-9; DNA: TGTGCCAGCAGCCCTTATTTCACCGGGGAGCTGTTTTTT; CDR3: CASSPYFTGELFF
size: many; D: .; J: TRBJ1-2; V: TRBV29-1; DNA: TGCAGCGTTCAACGGGCAGGGGCTAAAGGCTACACCTTC; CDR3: CSVQRAGAKGYTF
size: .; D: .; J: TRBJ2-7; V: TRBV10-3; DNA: TGTGCCATCAGTGAGAGAGACTCCTACGAGCAGTACTTC; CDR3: CAISERDSYEQYF
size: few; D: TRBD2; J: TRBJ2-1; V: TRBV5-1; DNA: TGCGCCAGCAGCTTGGGTCGCGGGGGGGCATCTGAGCAGTTCTTC; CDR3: CASSLGRGGASEQFF
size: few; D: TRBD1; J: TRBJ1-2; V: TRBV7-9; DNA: TGTGCCAGCAGCCTAACAGGGGGCGGCTACACCTTC; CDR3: CASSLTGGGYTF
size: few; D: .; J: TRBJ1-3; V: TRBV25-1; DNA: TGTGCCAGCAGTGAACCGGGTGGAAACACCATATATTTT; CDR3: CASSEPGGNTIYF
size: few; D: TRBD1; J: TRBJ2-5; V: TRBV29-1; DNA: TGCAGCGTGAGGGACAGGGGGCGCTACCAGACCCAGTACTTC; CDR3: CSVRDRGRYQTQYF